Listed here are 26 T cell receptor beta chains from one sample, sequenced in a study of monozygotic twins with inflammatory bowel disease. TCRdb re-called the 5' RACE reads; every CDR3 protein appears as one record, without DNA. The sample table sets out approximately 400,000 distinct CDR3 sequences. The sequenced material came from blood. These receptors were obtained from a human donor with ulcerative colitis or Crohn's disease, or a healthy co-twin of an affected twin (not recorded which).

The chain uses TRBV5-1 and TRBJ2-2. The germline V gene encodes CDR1 SGHRS and CDR2 YFSETQ. The CDR3 runs 15 residues. This CDR3 is CASSLEATPTGELFF.

J is TRBJ2-7 and V is TRBV18; TCRdb outputs TRBD2, but without DNA this stays unchecked. This CDR3 region has 12 residues. Germline assignment: CDR1 KGHSH and CDR2 LQKENI. CDR3 loop: CASSPGTSEQYF.

This chain connects TRBV12-3 or TRBV12-4 to TRBJ2-4; absent DNA, TCRdb's TRBD2 call cannot be checked. The CDR3 spans 15 residues. The CDR3 sequence is CASSPGLAGGGVQYF.

The chain recombines TRBV5-4 with TRBJ2-1; TCRdb gives TRBD2 as the D gene, but with no DNA this cannot be confirmed. CDR1 and CDR2 from the germline V gene are SGHNT and YYREEE (reference sequence). CDR3 size: 15 residues. CDR3 protein: CASRPDIGGDNEQFF.

J is TRBJ1-1 and V is TRBV29-1; TCRdb indicates TRBD1, and absent DNA this call remains unverified. Germline V lookup: CDR1 SQVTM, CDR2 ANQGSEA. The CDR3 length is 13 residues. CDR3 region: CSATTGVDTEAFF.

This sequence joins TRBV7-2 and TRBJ2-1; with no DNA, the TCRdb D assignment of TRBD2 cannot be verified. Germline loops: CDR1 SGHTA, CDR2 FQGNSA. CDR3 length: 14 residues. The CDR3 here is CASSLAAGVDEQFF. Full variable domain (missing parts from reference TRBV7-2 and TRBJ2-1): GAGVSQSPSNKVTEKGKDVELRCDPISGHTALYWYRQSLGQGLEFLIYFQGNSAPDKSGLPSDRFSAERTGGSVSTLTIQRTQQEDSAVYLCASSLAAGVDEQFFGPGTRLTVL.

V gene TRBV29-1 combines with J gene TRBJ2-1; there is no DNA to check the TCRdb D call of TRBD2. The CDR3 is made up of 15 amino acids. Per germline, CDR1 SQVTM and CDR2 ANQGSEA. The CDR3 loop is CSVEGPSGSYNEQFF.

The chain uses TRBV7-2 and TRBJ1-2; the D gene TCRdb calls, TRBD1, cannot be checked with no DNA. Germline V CDR1 and CDR2: SGHTA, FQGNSA. CDR3 length: 15 amino acids. This CDR3 is CASSPGQGPNYGYTF.

This chain uses TRBV12-3 or TRBV12-4 with TRBJ1-5. The CDR3 consists of 13 residues. CDR3 sequence: CASRESSNQPQHF.

The chain recombines TRBV6-1 with TRBJ1-1. The V gene's germline CDR1 is MNHNS and CDR2 SASEGT. The CDR3 is 14 amino acids. CDR3 residues: CASSKGMGNTEAFF.

CDR3 in amino acids: CPSSGGGLGDTQYF. The J gene is TRBJ2-3, the V gene TRBV6-6; as DNA is missing, the TRBD2 call by TCRdb cannot be tested. This CDR3 has 14 amino acids. In germline, CDR1 is MNHNY, CDR2 SVGAGI (reference sequence).

The chain employs TRBV12-3 or TRBV12-4 and TRBJ1-5; TCRdb's D gene call, TRBD1, goes unchecked for lack of DNA. The CDR3 is made up of 18 amino acids. This CDR3 reads CASGSLGTDRYSNQPQHF.

The CDR3 region is CASTSRGQGAGNTVYF. J is TRBJ1-3 and V is TRBV28; the TRBD1 assignment by TCRdb is unverifiable without DNA. Germline values: CDR1 MDHEN, CDR2 SYDVKM. The CDR3 spans 16 residues.

V is TRBV19 and J is TRBJ2-7; the D call from TCRdb, TRBD1, cannot be confirmed without DNA. The CDR3 runs 12 residues. The germline gives CDR1 LNHDA, CDR2 SQIVND (reference sequence). This chain's CDR3 is CASQGQDYEQYF.

The gene calls are TRBV30 and TRBJ1-5; as DNA is missing, the TRBD1 call by TCRdb cannot be tested. Looked up from germline, CDR1 is GTSNPN and CDR2 is SVGIG (reference sequence). The CDR3 contains 13 residues. CDR3 protein: CAWSPQRNQPQHF.

The genes are TRBV20-1 and TRBJ1-1; the TCRdb D gene call, TRBD1, has no DNA to confirm it. The CDR3 is made up of 13 amino acids. CDR1 DFQATT and CDR2 SNEGSKA come from the germline V gene (reference sequence). This CDR3 is CSAPDRRNTEAFF.

This chain joins TRBV28 and TRBJ1-1; TCRdb's assignment of TRBD1 cannot be checked, as there is no DNA. The CDR3 is 14 residues long. Germline V lookup: CDR1 MDHEN, CDR2 SYDVKM. CDR3 region: CASSFLTGSTEAFF. The variable domain in full, with the rest retrieved from reference TRBV28 and TRBJ1-1, is DVKVTQSSRYLVKRTGEKVFLECVQDMDHENMFWYRQDPGLGLRLIYFSYDVKMKEKGDIPEGYSVSREKKERFSLILESASTNQTSMYLCASSFLTGSTEAFFGQGTRLTVV.

This chain joins TRBV6-4 and TRBJ2-1; TCRdb selects TRBD1, and the lack of DNA leaves this call unchecked. This CDR3 contains 16 residues. CDR1 MRHNA and CDR2 SNTAGT come from the germline V gene. The CDR3 loop reads CASSEAGQSSYNEQFF.

This chain joins TRBV5-5 and TRBJ2-2; TCRdb gives TRBD1 as the D gene, but with no DNA this cannot be confirmed. Germline CDR1 and CDR2: SGHKS and YYEKEE (reference sequence). CDR3 length: 15 residues. The CDR3 here is CASSITGQEYGELFF.

The rearrangement uses TRBV12-3 or TRBV12-4 and TRBJ1-1; the D call of TRBD1 rests on TCRdb alone, since no DNA is present to check it. This CDR3 has 14 residues. The CDR3 protein is CASTPGQVNTEAFF.

The chain is built from TRBV5-1 and TRBJ2-1. The CDR3 length is 17 residues. Germline V CDR1 and CDR2: SGHRS, YFSETQ. Here the CDR3 reads CASSFGASSSSYNEQFF.

The chain combines TRBV18 with TRBJ1-3; the TCRdb D gene call, TRBD1, has no DNA to confirm it. Per the germline V gene, CDR1 is KGHSH and CDR2 is LQKENI. The CDR3 is made up of 18 amino acids. The CDR3 region is CASSPPTGPGDSGNTIYF.

The chain couples TRBV7-2 to TRBJ2-2. The length of the CDR3 is 15 residues. Germline V lookup: CDR1 SGHTA, CDR2 FQGNSA. CDR3 sequence: CASSLVWHSTGELFF.

The V call is TRBV29-1, the J call TRBJ1-1; as DNA is missing, the TRBD1 call by TCRdb cannot be tested. The CDR3 runs 13 residues. Germline V CDR1 and CDR2: SQVTM, ANQGSEA. CDR3 sequence: CSVSQGAGTEAFF.

This chain joins TRBV27 and TRBJ2-1; as DNA is missing, the TRBD1 call by TCRdb cannot be tested. The germline V gene has CDR1 MNHEY and CDR2 SMNVEV (reference sequence). The CDR3 consists of 13 residues. CDR3 loop: CASKGQGNNEQFF.

The chain recombines TRBV12-3 or TRBV12-4 with TRBJ1-2; TCRdb's assignment of TRBD1 cannot be checked, as there is no DNA. The CDR3 length is 13 residues. The CDR3 loop is CAGSPGAGYGYTF.